Sequencing of this T cell receptor beta chain was carried out in a study of blood T cells in healthy people across ages. It was with a sample-barcoded 5' primer and a J-beta primer mix that a second PCR of roughly 7 to 12 cycles was run. Via MiXCR, TCRdb re-called the 5' RACE reads, giving one row per CDR3 protein. Here the sample spans approximately 800,000 distinct CDR3 sequences, 35% to 40% being singletons. CDR3 length equals 15 residues. V gave up 7 bases and J gave up 3 bases; unmatched junction bases: 12. The sample holds a few counts of this clonotype. The source material was blood. The chain uses TRBV12-3 or TRBV12-4 and TRBJ2-7, with 7 bases matching TRBD2. The sequence came from a man aged 18 to 30 in good health. The CDR3 loop is CASTPLGGSNYEQYF. The CDR3 DNA sequence: TGTGCCAGCACCCCCTTGGGAGGGAGTAACTACGAGCAGTACTTC.